Below, 13 T cell receptor beta chains from the same sample are listed, as sequenced in a study of T cell repertoires in cytomegalovirus infection. MiXCR was run by TCRdb on the reads, yielding one entry per CDR3 protein. The table records approximately 600,000 distinct CDR3 sequences, 35% to 50% of them present only once. No cognate antigen is known for these TCRs. Sample: cultured PBMCs, taken from culture after CMV antigen stimulation. These receptors all stem from a human donor in good health (CMV status not recorded). Some clones in this sample may be carry-over from other donors' samples.

This chain links TRBV12-3 or TRBV12-4 with TRBJ2-7, with D unclear. V shed 5 bases and J shed 0 bases, with 17 bases lying between them. The CDR3 contains 16 residues. As DNA, the CDR3 is TGTGCCAGCAGTCCGCCTGTGACCCAAGTCTCCTACGAGCAGTACTTC. It translates to CASSPPVTQVSYEQYF.

The chain is built from TRBV6-1 and TRBJ1-5; D gene uncertain. The V gene lost 5 bases and the J gene lost 0 bases, with 11 bases spanning the gap. The CDR3 loop spans 15 amino acids. CDR1 MNHNS and CDR2 SASEGT come from the germline V gene. The CDR3 region is CASSYGKYSNQPQHF. The CDR3 DNA reads as TGTGCCAGCAGTTACGGGAAGTATAGCAATCAGCCCCAGCATTTT.

This clonotype was observed a few times. The chain is built from TRBV10-3 and TRBJ2-1, with TRBD2 matching 12 bases. V trimming: 6 bases; J trimming: 0 bases; junction bases outside the gene matches: 6. The CDR3 covers 17 residues. CDR1 ENHRY and CDR2 SYGVKD come from the germline V gene. The CDR3 region has the DNA TGTGCCATCAGGACTAGCGGGGGCCTGAGCTCCTACAATGAGCAGTTCTTC. Its protein is CAIRTSGGLSSYNEQFF.

With regard to this clonotype: The junction and the germline gene differ at one end; a read error may be behind it. V and J are TRBV6-6 and TRBJ2-6, with a possible D match to TRBD1 (6 bases). The germline CDR1 and CDR2 sequences are MNHNY and SVGAGI (reference sequence). CDR3 length: 18 residues. The CDR3 region is CTSSYNYRSGAGANVLTF. The DNA for the CDR3 is TGTACCAGCAGTTACAATTATCGGTCAGGGGCCGGGGCCAACGTCCTGACTTTC.

The gene calls are TRBV4-3 and TRBJ2-1, with D uncertain. Trimming removed 4 bases from V and 2 bases from J, with 15 bases in between. Germline CDR1 LGHNA, CDR2 YSLEER. The CDR3 runs 16 residues. The CDR3 DNA follows: TGCGCCAGCAGCCTAGTGCGGTTGGTAACCTACAATGAGCAGTTCTTC. Translated: CASSLVRLVTYNEQFF.

V is TRBV18 and J is TRBJ2-3; no clear D. V dropped 1 base and J dropped 11 bases, with 10 bases sitting between them. The germline V gene encodes CDR1 KGHSH and CDR2 LQKENI. The CDR3 loop spans 12 amino acids. CDR3 sequence (DNA): TGTGCCAGCTCACCACTCGACGGAAGGCAGTATTTT. Its protein product is CASSPLDGRQYF.

The chain uses TRBV19 and TRBJ1-1, with D unresolved. CDR1 is LNHDA, CDR2 SQIVND, per germline (reference sequence). Between the trimmed V and J ends, which lost 1 base and 7 bases, there was a span of 7 bases. The CDR3 extends over 12 amino acids. CDR3 DNA sequence: TGTGCCAGTAGTATAGTCCAGAATGAAGCTTTCTTT. It translates to CASSIVQNEAFF. The full variable domain, in which reference TRBV19 and TRBJ1-1 provide the parts outside the CDR3, is DGGITQSPKYLFRKEGQNVTLSCEQNLNHDAMYWYRQDPGQGLRLIYYSQIVNDFQKGDIAEGYSVSREKKESFPLTVTSAQKNPTAFYLCASSIVQNEAFFGQGTRLTVV.

The rearrangement joins TRBV4-3 to TRBJ2-3; the match to TRBD1 covers 7 bases. V lost 3 bases and J lost 2; bases outside the gene matches: 5. Germline loops: CDR1 LGHNA, CDR2 YSLEER. The CDR3 sequence is 15 residues long. The CDR3 DNA sequence: TGCGCCAGCAGCCATGGGACAGCCTTCACAGATACGCAGTATTTT. It encodes CASSHGTAFTDTQYF.

This clonotype showed up just a few times. One junction end disagrees with the germline gene, perhaps due to a read error. The chain links TRBV5-1 to TRBJ1-4; D unresolved. CDR3 length: 14 residues. The V gene's germline CDR1 is SGHRS and CDR2 YFSETQ. Here the CDR3 DNA reads TGTGCCAGCAGCTTATCCGCAACTAATGAAAAACTGTTTTTT. Protein: CASSLSATNEKLFF.

The rearrangement links TRBV6-1 to TRBJ1-5; no reliable D call. This CDR3 has 17 residues. Germline V gene data show CDR1 as MNHNS and CDR2 as SASEGT. V lost 4 bases and J 1 base, leaving 17 bases between the germline ends. CDR3 protein: CASSGTLTGMSNQPQHF. In DNA, the CDR3 is TGTGCCAGCAGTGGCACCTTGACGGGGATGAGCAATCAGCCCCAGCATTTT.

The chain combines TRBV10-3 with TRBJ1-5, with TRBD1 as a possible D gene (6 bases). The CDR3 has 15 amino acids. CDR1 ENHRY and CDR2 SYGVKD come from the germline V gene. V lost 2 bases to trimming and J lost 6 bases, with 14 bases between them. CDR3 DNA sequence: TGTGCCATCAGTGAGGATCGGCAGGGGAGTCAGCCCCAGCATTTT. Amino acids: CAISEDRQGSQPQHF.

The rearrangement links TRBV5-6 to TRBJ2-1; D possibly uses TRBD1 or TRBD2 (5 bases each). V shed 4 bases and J shed 5 bases, with 16 bases lying between them. The CDR3 length is 15 residues. Germline V gives CDR1 SGHDT, CDR2 YYEEEE. Here the CDR3 reads CASSQTTGTHNEQFF. CDR3 in DNA: TGTGCCAGCAGCCAAACTACCGGGACGCACAATGAGCAGTTCTTC.

CDR3 sequence: CASSQQEIHQPQHF. The CDR3 DNA reads as TGTGCCAGCAGTCAACAGGAGATCCATCAGCCCCAGCATTTT. The chain employs TRBV6-6 and TRBJ1-5; TRBD1 is a possible D gene (5 bases). CDR1 MNHNY and CDR2 SVGAGI come from the germline V gene (reference sequence). The CDR3 spans 14 residues. With 5 bases removed from V and 5 bases from J, the gap between germline ends came to 13 bases.